These T cell receptor beta chains were read from a single sample in a study of T-cell memory formation after mild COVID-19. TCRdb used MiXCR to reprocess the 5' RACE reads, holding one entry per CDR3 protein. The sample consists of more than 350,000 distinct CDR3 sequences, more than 20% of them appearing once. The specimen sequenced was PBMCs or a T cell subset sorted from them (not recorded which). Source of these receptors: an adult woman who had mild COVID-19 (a few samples of this study predate the infection). Cell type and time point are not known. Both conserved end residues are part of each CDR3. Fields, in order: clone size, V gene, J gene, D gene, CDR3 DNA, CDR3 protein. A D gene is named only where the DNA matches it firmly. The size entry is marked missing in some rows and otherwise reads once, few, many or a size class.

clone size: .
V gene: TRBV15
J gene: TRBJ2-2
D gene: .
CDR3 DNA: TGTGCCACCTCCGGGCAGGGATCGAACACCGGGGAGCTGTTTTTT
CDR3 protein: CATSGQGSNTGELFF

clone size: .
V gene: TRBV6-6
J gene: TRBJ1-6
D gene: TRBD1
CDR3 DNA: TGTGCCAGCAGTAACCGGGACAGGGGGCACTATAATTCACCCCTCCACTTT
CDR3 protein: CASSNRDRGHYNSPLHF

clone size: .
V gene: TRBV20-1
J gene: TRBJ1-3
D gene: .
CDR3 DNA: TGCAGTGCCTCGATGGACAGCAGAAACACCATATATTTT
CDR3 protein: CSASMDSRNTIYF

clone size: .
V gene: TRBV10-3
J gene: TRBJ1-2
D gene: TRBD1
CDR3 DNA: TGTGCCACCTGGGACAGGGCTAACTATGGCTACACCTTC
CDR3 protein: CATWDRANYGYTF

clone size: .
V gene: TRBV5-6
J gene: TRBJ1-5
D gene: .
CDR3 DNA: TGTGCCAGCAGCTTGGCCAGGAGGTCCGATCAGCCCCAGCATTTT
CDR3 protein: CASSLARRSDQPQHF

clone size: few
V gene: TRBV7-9
J gene: TRBJ1-5
D gene: TRBD1
CDR3 DNA: TGTGCCAGCAGCTTAGTGTTCGGGACAGGGGGCAATCAGCCCCAGCATTTT
CDR3 protein: CASSLVFGTGGNQPQHF

clone size: .
V gene: TRBV24-1
J gene: TRBJ2-1
D gene: .
CDR3 DNA: TGTGCCACCAGTGAACCCTTCCAGGACTACAATGAGCAGTTCTTC
CDR3 protein: CATSEPFQDYNEQFF

clone size: .
V gene: TRBV20-1
J gene: TRBJ2-3
D gene: TRBD2
CDR3 DNA: TGCAGTGCTTATACTAGCGGGGGGCCCCTTAGCACAGATACGCAGTATTTT
CDR3 protein: CSAYTSGGPLSTDTQYF

clone size: few
V gene: TRBV30
J gene: TRBJ2-1
D gene: .
CDR3 DNA: TGTGCCTGGAGTTCGGGGGTACCCTACAATGAGCAGTTCTTC
CDR3 protein: CAWSSGVPYNEQFF

clone size: .
V gene: TRBV7-6
J gene: TRBJ2-3
D gene: .
CDR3 DNA: TGTGCCAGCAGCTTAGGGGATTCTAGCACAGATACGCAGTATTTT
CDR3 protein: CASSLGDSSTDTQYF

clone size: few
V gene: TRBV14
J gene: TRBJ1-1
D gene: .
CDR3 DNA: TGTGCCAGCAGCCCGCTCTTAGGGGGGGAAGCTTTCTTT
CDR3 protein: CASSPLLGGEAFF

clone size: few
V gene: TRBV9
J gene: TRBJ1-6
D gene: TRBD1
CDR3 DNA: TGTGCCAGCAGCGCCGGACAGGGGAAGGATTCACCCCTCCACTTT
CDR3 protein: CASSAGQGKDSPLHF

clone size: .
V gene: TRBV12-3/TRBV12-4
J gene: TRBJ1-5
D gene: TRBD1
CDR3 DNA: TGTGCCAGCAGTTTACACAGGGGGAATCAGCCCCAGCATTTT
CDR3 protein: CASSLHRGNQPQHF

clone size: few
V gene: TRBV20-1
J gene: TRBJ2-4
D gene: .
CDR3 DNA: TGCAGTGCTACCGCGGGATTAACCAAAAACATTCAGTACTTC
CDR3 protein: CSATAGLTKNIQYF

clone size: .
V gene: TRBV6-6
J gene: TRBJ1-4
D gene: .
CDR3 DNA: TGTGCCAGCAGTTACAGCCTTTCTAATGAAAAACTGTTTTTT
CDR3 protein: CASSYSLSNEKLFF

clone size: .
V gene: TRBV20-1
J gene: TRBJ2-7
D gene: TRBD1
CDR3 DNA: TGCAGTGCTAGAGATCCCCTACAGGGGGCATCCTACGAGCAGTACTTC
CDR3 protein: CSARDPLQGASYEQYF

clone size: .
V gene: TRBV6-2/TRBV6-3
J gene: TRBJ2-7
D gene: TRBD1
CDR3 DNA: TGTGCCAGCTCGACAGGGACGGACGAGCAGTACTTC
CDR3 protein: CASSTGTDEQYF

clone size: few
V gene: TRBV7-9
J gene: TRBJ2-5
D gene: .
CDR3 DNA: TGTGCCAGCAGCTTAAGTGTTGGGGAGACCCAGTACTTC
CDR3 protein: CASSLSVGETQYF

clone size: .
V gene: TRBV5-1
J gene: TRBJ1-1
D gene: .
CDR3 DNA: TGCGCCAGCAGCCCGGGAAAGGGAGGGAACACTGAAGCTTTCTTT
CDR3 protein: CASSPGKGGNTEAFF

clone size: few
V gene: TRBV24-1
J gene: TRBJ2-1
D gene: .
CDR3 DNA: TGTGCCACCAGTGATTTGCCTCAGGGACACAATGAGCAGTTCTTC
CDR3 protein: CATSDLPQGHNEQFF

clone size: once
V gene: TRBV14
J gene: TRBJ2-3
D gene: .
CDR3 DNA: TGTGCCAGCAGCCAAGGGTCTATCACAGATACGCAGTATTTT
CDR3 protein: CASSQGSITDTQYF

clone size: .
V gene: TRBV7-9
J gene: TRBJ2-1
D gene: TRBD2
CDR3 DNA: TGTGCCAGCAGCCTCCCGCGGGGGGCTAGCGGGAGCCATGAGCAGTTCTTC
CDR3 protein: CASSLPRGASGSHEQFF